The rows below give T cell receptor beta chains drawn from one sample of a study of response to subunit inactivated influenza vaccine. In TCRdb, the RT-PCR reads were re-called with MiXCR into one record per CDR3 protein. In the table there are around 250,000 distinct CDR3 sequences, 12% of which are singletons. Specimen: non-naive T cells sorted from PBMCs, collected about 14 days before vaccination. The source is a man aged 50 to 59 who received an inactivated influenza vaccine. CDR3s include the opening cysteine and the closing phenylalanine or tryptophan. The D gene is left open where the match is weak. Clone size is not always given. Where it is, it says once, few, many or a class for expanded clones.

TRBV12-3/TRBV12-4	-	TRBJ2-5	-	CAITFAAATQETQYF	TGTGCCATCACTTTCGCCGCGGCAACCCAAGAGACCCAGTACTTC
TRBV11-1	-	TRBJ1-2	-	CASSHPSGVGYTF	TGTGCCAGCAGCCACCCTTCGGGGGTGGGCTACACCTTC
TRBV4-1	many	TRBJ2-1	-	CASSQAPRLVDEQFF	TGCGCCAGCAGCCAAGCACCCAGACTAGTTGATGAGCAGTTCTTC
TRBV4-2	few	TRBJ1-5	-	CASSQDGQPNQPQHF	TGTGCCAGCAGCCAAGATGGGCAGCCCAATCAGCCCCAGCATTTT
TRBV27	many	TRBJ2-3	-	CASSLIGDTQYF	TGTGCCAGCAGTTTAATTGGGGATACGCAGTATTTT
TRBV9	-	TRBJ2-6	TRBD2	CASSSPATGLAGTSGANVLTF	TGTGCCAGCAGCTCCCCCGCTACGGGACTAGCGGGAACCTCTGGGGCCAACGTCCTGACTTTC
TRBV28	-	TRBJ1-5	-	CASSFQELFSNQPQHF	TGTGCCAGCAGTTTTCAGGAGCTCTTTAGCAATCAGCCCCAGCATTTT
TRBV3-1	-	TRBJ2-1	TRBD2	CASSPTSGGAYNEQFF	TGTGCCAGCAGCCCCACTAGCGGAGGGGCTTACAATGAGCAGTTCTTC
TRBV11-2	few	TRBJ2-6	-	CASSLPLRASLLSGANVLTF	TGTGCCAGCAGCTTACCTCTCCGGGCGTCCCTTCTTTCTGGGGCCAACGTCCTGACTTTC
TRBV5-6	-	TRBJ2-5	-	CASSLGDRETQYF	TGTGCCAGCAGCTTGGGGGATCGGGAGACCCAGTACTTC
TRBV6-5	many	TRBJ2-1	TRBD2	CASRISGNSYNEQFF	TGTGCCAGCAGGATAAGCGGGAACTCCTACAATGAGCAGTTCTTC
TRBV6-1	-	TRBJ2-3	-	CASRRHGTDTQYF	TGTGCCAGCAGGAGGCACGGCACAGATACGCAGTATTTT
TRBV20-1	few	TRBJ1-1	TRBD1	CSARTGVGNTEAFF	TGCAGTGCTCGGACAGGGGTCGGGAACACTGAAGCTTTCTTT
TRBV10-3	few	TRBJ2-5	-	CAISSNGMETQYF	TGTGCCATCAGTTCTAACGGGATGGAGACCCAGTACTTC
TRBV4-1	many	TRBJ1-5	-	CASSPRQILGNNQPQHF	TGCGCCAGCAGCCCTCGCCAAATACTGGGAAACAATCAGCCCCAGCATTTT